A selection of T cell receptor beta chains follows, all from one sample in a study of T-cell memory formation after mild COVID-19. In TCRdb, the 5' RACE reads were re-called with MiXCR into one record per CDR3 protein. Of approximately 440,000 distinct CDR3 sequences in the sample, over 15% were seen once. The sequenced sample consisted of PBMCs or a T cell subset sorted from them (not recorded which). These receptors originate from an adult woman who had mild COVID-19 (a few samples of this study predate the infection). Cell type and time point are not known. Each CDR3 is given with its conserved first and last residue. Each record gives: J gene, clone size, D gene, V gene, CDR3 protein, CDR3 DNA. A D gene is named only where the DNA matches it firmly. Size values are once, few and many counts, or a class for expanded clones, and some rows have none.

j_call: TRBJ2-5
clone_size: few
d_call: TRBD2
v_call: TRBV30
cdr3_aa: CAGGRLAGSQETQYF
cdr3_nt: TGTGCCGGGGGGAGACTAGCGGGGAGCCAAGAGACCCAGTACTTC

j_call: TRBJ1-1
clone_size: few
d_call: -
v_call: TRBV7-2
cdr3_aa: CASSRSQGFTEAFF
cdr3_nt: TGTGCCAGCAGCCGATCCCAGGGCTTTACTGAAGCTTTCTTT

j_call: TRBJ2-1
clone_size: few
d_call: -
v_call: TRBV6-6
cdr3_aa: CASSYQRGYNEQFF
cdr3_nt: TGTGCCAGCAGTTACCAGCGAGGCTACAATGAGCAGTTCTTC

j_call: TRBJ2-5
clone_size: few
d_call: -
v_call: TRBV7-3
cdr3_aa: CASSLTGYQETQYF
cdr3_nt: TGTGCCAGCAGCCTGACGGGGTACCAAGAGACCCAGTACTTC

j_call: TRBJ2-3
clone_size: -
d_call: TRBD1
v_call: TRBV6-5
cdr3_aa: CASSYRTGTTDTQYF
cdr3_nt: TGTGCCAGCAGTTACCGGACAGGAACCACAGATACGCAGTATTTT

j_call: TRBJ1-1
clone_size: -
d_call: -
v_call: TRBV5-1
cdr3_aa: CASSSGQISAMNTEAFF
cdr3_nt: TGCGCCAGCAGCTCTGGACAAATCTCGGCAATGAACACTGAAGCTTTCTTT

j_call: TRBJ2-3
clone_size: -
d_call: -
v_call: TRBV24-1
cdr3_aa: CATARGGPDTQYF
cdr3_nt: TGTGCCACCGCCCGAGGGGGTCCAGATACGCAGTATTTT

j_call: TRBJ2-7
clone_size: -
d_call: TRBD1
v_call: TRBV20-1
cdr3_aa: CSARKPGQGNEQYF
cdr3_nt: TGCAGTGCTAGAAAGCCGGGACAGGGGAACGAGCAGTACTTC

j_call: TRBJ2-2
clone_size: -
d_call: -
v_call: TRBV7-9
cdr3_aa: CASSIWDNTGELFF
cdr3_nt: TGTGCCAGCAGTATTTGGGATAACACCGGGGAGCTGTTTTTT

j_call: TRBJ2-5
clone_size: few
d_call: -
v_call: TRBV12-3/TRBV12-4
cdr3_aa: CASSKGGRGEETQYF
cdr3_nt: TGTGCCAGCAGTAAGGGGGGAAGGGGTGAAGAGACCCAGTACTTC

j_call: TRBJ1-6
clone_size: -
d_call: -
v_call: TRBV20-1
cdr3_aa: CSARDRGIGYSPLHF
cdr3_nt: TGCAGTGCTAGAGATAGGGGCATCGGGTATTCACCCCTCCACTTT

j_call: TRBJ2-5
clone_size: -
d_call: -
v_call: TRBV5-1
cdr3_aa: CASSLEPLGTETQYF
cdr3_nt: TGCGCCAGCAGCTTGGAGCCCCTCGGCACGGAGACCCAGTACTTC

j_call: TRBJ1-5
clone_size: -
d_call: -
v_call: TRBV19
cdr3_aa: CASSMVGTGQPQHF
cdr3_nt: TGTGCCAGTAGTATGGTGGGGACGGGTCAGCCCCAGCATTTT

j_call: TRBJ1-5
clone_size: few
d_call: -
v_call: TRBV6-2/TRBV6-3
cdr3_aa: CASFDRGSNQPQHF
cdr3_nt: TGTGCCAGCTTTGATAGGGGTAGCAATCAGCCCCAGCATTTT

j_call: TRBJ1-2
clone_size: -
d_call: -
v_call: TRBV6-6
cdr3_aa: CASRHPGEQGSGYTF
cdr3_nt: TGTGCCAGCAGACACCCGGGGGAACAGGGCTCTGGCTACACCTTC

j_call: TRBJ2-7
clone_size: few
d_call: TRBD1
v_call: TRBV5-1
cdr3_aa: CASSPGTGLSYEQYF
cdr3_nt: TGCGCCAGCAGCCCCGGGACAGGCCTTTCCTACGAGCAGTACTTC

j_call: TRBJ1-1
clone_size: once
d_call: -
v_call: TRBV27
cdr3_aa: CASSKHGVNTEAFF
cdr3_nt: TGTGCCAGCAGCAAACACGGGGTGAACACTGAAGCTTTCTTT

j_call: TRBJ2-1
clone_size: few
d_call: -
v_call: TRBV18
cdr3_aa: CASSPRTTSYNEQFF
cdr3_nt: TGTGCCAGCTCACCTCGGACTACTTCCTACAATGAGCAGTTCTTC

j_call: TRBJ1-1
clone_size: few
d_call: -
v_call: TRBV12-3/TRBV12-4
cdr3_aa: CASQTATRTEAFF
cdr3_nt: TGTGCCAGCCAGACAGCCACTAGGACTGAAGCTTTCTTT

j_call: TRBJ1-4
clone_size: -
d_call: -
v_call: TRBV2
cdr3_aa: CASSGRGEKLFF
cdr3_nt: TGTGCCAGCAGTGGTAGGGGCGAAAAACTGTTTTTT

j_call: TRBJ1-1
clone_size: few
d_call: -
v_call: TRBV11-2
cdr3_aa: CASSPAGGHTEAFF
cdr3_nt: TGTGCCAGCAGCCCGGCGGGGGGGCACACTGAAGCTTTCTTT

j_call: TRBJ2-5
clone_size: few
d_call: TRBD2
v_call: TRBV12-3/TRBV12-4
cdr3_aa: CASSFSGLGRGQETQYF
cdr3_nt: TGTGCCAGCAGTTTCTCGGGACTAGGAAGGGGCCAAGAGACCCAGTACTTC

j_call: TRBJ2-1
clone_size: -
d_call: -
v_call: TRBV20-1
cdr3_aa: CSARDSSPLNVYNEQFF
cdr3_nt: TGCAGTGCTAGAGATTCCTCTCCGCTAAATGTTTACAATGAGCAGTTCTTC

j_call: TRBJ1-4
clone_size: few
d_call: -
v_call: TRBV7-9
cdr3_aa: CASGSNEKLFF
cdr3_nt: TGTGCCAGCGGTTCTAATGAAAAACTGTTTTTT

j_call: TRBJ2-2
clone_size: few
d_call: TRBD1
v_call: TRBV5-1
cdr3_aa: CASSLGDRDTGELFF
cdr3_nt: TGCGCCAGCAGCTTGGGGGACAGGGACACCGGGGAGCTGTTTTTT

j_call: TRBJ2-7
clone_size: -
d_call: -
v_call: TRBV27
cdr3_aa: CASSSVGEAIDSYEQYF
cdr3_nt: TGTGCCAGCAGTTCCGTAGGGGAGGCAATTGACTCCTACGAGCAGTACTTC

j_call: TRBJ1-1
clone_size: few
d_call: -
v_call: TRBV6-6
cdr3_aa: CASSYVTGKGAFF
cdr3_nt: TGTGCCAGCAGTTACGTCACAGGGAAGGGAGCTTTCTTT

j_call: TRBJ1-2
clone_size: -
d_call: -
v_call: TRBV7-6
cdr3_aa: CASSSAREGGYTF
cdr3_nt: TGTGCCAGCAGTTCGGCACGGGAGGGTGGCTACACCTTC

j_call: TRBJ2-2
clone_size: -
d_call: TRBD1
v_call: TRBV10-3
cdr3_aa: CAISDWKGDRENTGELFF
cdr3_nt: TGTGCCATCAGTGATTGGAAGGGGGACAGGGAGAACACCGGGGAGCTGTTTTTT

j_call: TRBJ2-1
clone_size: -
d_call: -
v_call: TRBV12-3/TRBV12-4
cdr3_aa: CASKGFEREQFF
cdr3_nt: TGTGCCAGCAAGGGGTTCGAGCGGGAGCAGTTCTTC

j_call: TRBJ2-7
clone_size: -
d_call: -
v_call: TRBV5-1
cdr3_aa: CASRSRGEPSYEQYF
cdr3_nt: TGCGCCAGCAGATCGCGGGGAGAGCCCTCCTACGAGCAGTACTTC

j_call: TRBJ1-1
clone_size: -
d_call: TRBD1
v_call: TRBV2
cdr3_aa: CASKALGQVNTEAFF
cdr3_nt: TGTGCCAGCAAGGCTCTGGGACAGGTGAACACTGAAGCTTTCTTT

j_call: TRBJ1-3
clone_size: few
d_call: -
v_call: TRBV7-2
cdr3_aa: CASSSDGVRRSTIYF
cdr3_nt: TGTGCCAGCAGCTCTGACGGTGTACGGCGTAGCACCATATATTTT

j_call: TRBJ2-2
clone_size: -
d_call: -
v_call: TRBV11-1
cdr3_aa: CASSFNQGPSTGELFF
cdr3_nt: TGTGCCAGCAGCTTTAATCAGGGGCCCTCCACCGGGGAGCTGTTTTTT

j_call: TRBJ2-7
clone_size: -
d_call: -
v_call: TRBV12-3/TRBV12-4
cdr3_aa: CASSLHGHLKGLDYEQYF
cdr3_nt: TGTGCCAGCAGCCTCCACGGACACTTAAAGGGGTTGGACTACGAGCAGTACTTC

j_call: TRBJ2-7
clone_size: few
d_call: -
v_call: TRBV20-1
cdr3_aa: CSARVPPYEQYF
cdr3_nt: TGCAGTGCCAGAGTCCCCCCCTATGAGCAGTACTTC

j_call: TRBJ1-5
clone_size: -
d_call: -
v_call: TRBV3-2
cdr3_aa: CASSPDRESNQPQHF
cdr3_nt: TGTGCCAGCAGCCCAGACAGGGAAAGCAATCAGCCCCAGCATTTT

j_call: TRBJ1-2
clone_size: few
d_call: TRBD1
v_call: TRBV10-3
cdr3_aa: CAISDNPGQGYGYTF
cdr3_nt: TGTGCCATCAGTGATAACCCGGGACAGGGATATGGCTACACCTTC

j_call: TRBJ1-1
clone_size: few
d_call: -
v_call: TRBV29-1
cdr3_aa: CSVVPPPGAGTEAFF
cdr3_nt: TGCAGCGTCGTCCCCCCCCCAGGGGCCGGCACTGAAGCTTTCTTT

j_call: TRBJ2-3
clone_size: -
d_call: -
v_call: TRBV20-1
cdr3_aa: CSAPRNLIVATDTQYF
cdr3_nt: TGCAGTGCTCCGCGGAATCTCATTGTGGCCACAGATACGCAGTATTTT

j_call: TRBJ2-3
clone_size: -
d_call: -
v_call: TRBV6-6
cdr3_aa: CASRLKGDTQYF
cdr3_nt: TGTGCCAGTCGACTGAAGGGGGATACGCAGTATTTT

j_call: TRBJ1-1
clone_size: -
d_call: -
v_call: TRBV12-3/TRBV12-4
cdr3_aa: CASTVEGKTEAFF
cdr3_nt: TGTGCCAGCACCGTGGAAGGGAAGACTGAAGCTTTCTTT

j_call: TRBJ1-1
clone_size: -
d_call: -
v_call: TRBV11-3
cdr3_aa: CASSSYRTPNTEAFF
cdr3_nt: TGTGCCAGCAGCTCCTACCGAACCCCGAACACTGAAGCTTTCTTT